This entry describes one TCR beta chain. Its specificity is unknown. The data stem from a study of identical twins. Whole-study results and caveats: Beta clonotypes that were abundant in cord blood contained fewer insertions, a pattern absent from memory repertoires.

In TCRdb, the 5' RACE reads were re-called with MiXCR into one record per CDR3 protein. The sample has 260,000 or so distinct CDR3 sequences, approximately 8% seen once; the top ten hold under 6%. J lost 1 base, V lost 4 bases, and 13 bases had no gene match. The germline gives CDR1 KGHDR, CDR2 SFDVKD. This CDR3 is built from 19 residues. Separately, the same data were catalogued under a study of yellow fever vaccine responses in identical twins.

The sequence was collected from a woman between 18 and 29 years old in good health. Material: CD8+ T cells sorted from blood. The J gene is TRBJ2-1, the V gene TRBV24-1, with 9 bases that match TRBD2. CDR3 in amino acids: CATSDPPSMTSGSYNEQFF. The CDR3 nucleotides read TGTGCCACCAGTGACCCACCCTCTATGACTAGCGGATCCTACAATGAGCAGTTCTTC.